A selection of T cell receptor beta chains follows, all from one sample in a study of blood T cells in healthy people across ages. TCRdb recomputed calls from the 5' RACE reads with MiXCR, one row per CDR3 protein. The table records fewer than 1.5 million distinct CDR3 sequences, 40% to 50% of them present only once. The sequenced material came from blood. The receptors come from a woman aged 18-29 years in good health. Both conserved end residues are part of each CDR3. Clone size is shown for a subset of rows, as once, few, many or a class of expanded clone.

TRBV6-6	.	CASTSLEESSYNEQFF
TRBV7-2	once	CVSSSRDFPKHSNQPQHF
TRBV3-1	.	CASGQGEGLAGADTQYF
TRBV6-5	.	CASSRPLSGANVLTF
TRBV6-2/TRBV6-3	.	CASSLPTGPARTEAFF
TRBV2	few	CASSVFWTSGSNEQFF
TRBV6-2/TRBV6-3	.	CASGTGSGYTF
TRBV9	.	CASSTQPGTTGELFF
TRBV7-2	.	CASSSGAHSGNTIYF
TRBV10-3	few	CAIGDRMMNTEAFF
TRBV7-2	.	CASSFRDEETQYF
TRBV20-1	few	CSAQTSSGGPYEQYF
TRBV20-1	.	CGVRDRVGVSSYEQYF
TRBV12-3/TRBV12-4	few	CASSKTGAEQYF
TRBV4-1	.	CASSQVTAGSETQYF
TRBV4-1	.	CASSSGQGPNYGYTF
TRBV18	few	CASSPGLWGPYEQYF
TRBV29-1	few	CSVQGGSYNEQYF
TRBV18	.	CASSPPWTEQTGELFF
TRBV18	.	CASSRGDRGYEQFF
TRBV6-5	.	CASQGGMNTEAFF
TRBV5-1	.	CASSPSTGSAFF
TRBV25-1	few	CASSELASVGGETQYF
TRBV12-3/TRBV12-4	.	CASSPTGTGASHGYTF